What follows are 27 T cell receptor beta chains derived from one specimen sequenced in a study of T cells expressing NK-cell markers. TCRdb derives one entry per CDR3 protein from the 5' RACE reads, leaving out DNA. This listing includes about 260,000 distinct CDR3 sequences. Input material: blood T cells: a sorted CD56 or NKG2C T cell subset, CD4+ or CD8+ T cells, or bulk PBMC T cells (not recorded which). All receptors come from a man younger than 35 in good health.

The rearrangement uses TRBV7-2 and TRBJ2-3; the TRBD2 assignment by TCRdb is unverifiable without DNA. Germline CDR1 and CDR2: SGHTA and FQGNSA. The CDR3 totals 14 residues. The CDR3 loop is CASSFHGRSDTQYF.

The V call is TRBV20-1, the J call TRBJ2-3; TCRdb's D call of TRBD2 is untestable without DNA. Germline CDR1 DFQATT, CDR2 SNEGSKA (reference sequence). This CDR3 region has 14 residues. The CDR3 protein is CSAGGGVPTDTQYF.

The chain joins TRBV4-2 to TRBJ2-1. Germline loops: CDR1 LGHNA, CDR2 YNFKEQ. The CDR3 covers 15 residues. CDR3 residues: CASSQQASSYNEQFF.

The CDR3 region is CAIRNDGTNTGELFF. This rearrangement joins TRBV10-3 to TRBJ2-2. The length of the CDR3 is 15 residues. Looked up from germline, CDR1 is ENHRY and CDR2 is SYGVKD.

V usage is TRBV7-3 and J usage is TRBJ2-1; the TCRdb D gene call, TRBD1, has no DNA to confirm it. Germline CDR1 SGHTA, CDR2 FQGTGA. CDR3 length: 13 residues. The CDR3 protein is CASSAGTGGEQFF.

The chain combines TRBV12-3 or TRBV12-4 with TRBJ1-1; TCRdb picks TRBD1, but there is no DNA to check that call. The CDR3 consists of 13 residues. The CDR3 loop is CASSWEKRARAFF.

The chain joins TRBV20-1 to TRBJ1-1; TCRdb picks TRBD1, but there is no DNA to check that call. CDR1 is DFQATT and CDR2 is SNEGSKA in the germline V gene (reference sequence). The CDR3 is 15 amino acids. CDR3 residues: CSPGRIGGINTEAFF.

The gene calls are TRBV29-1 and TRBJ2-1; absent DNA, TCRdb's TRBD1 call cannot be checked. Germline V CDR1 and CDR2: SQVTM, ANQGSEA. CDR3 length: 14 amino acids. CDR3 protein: CSGQGQSSYNEQFF.

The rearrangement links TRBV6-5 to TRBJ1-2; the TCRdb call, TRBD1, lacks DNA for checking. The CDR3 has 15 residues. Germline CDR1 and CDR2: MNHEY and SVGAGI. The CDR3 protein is CATLDPTGTLNGYTF.

Here the CDR3 reads CASSSLAGVETQYF. J is TRBJ2-5 and V is TRBV18; the D call from TCRdb, TRBD2, cannot be confirmed without DNA. The CDR3 loop spans 14 amino acids. Looked up from germline, CDR1 is KGHSH and CDR2 is LQKENI. Using reference TRBV18 and TRBJ2-5 for the parts outside the CDR3, the full variable domain is NAGVMQNPRHLVRRRGQEARLRCSPMKGHSHVYWYRQLPEEGLKFMVYLQKENIIDESGMPKERFSAEFPKEGPSILRIQQVVRGDSAAYFCASSSLAGVETQYFGPGTRLLVL.

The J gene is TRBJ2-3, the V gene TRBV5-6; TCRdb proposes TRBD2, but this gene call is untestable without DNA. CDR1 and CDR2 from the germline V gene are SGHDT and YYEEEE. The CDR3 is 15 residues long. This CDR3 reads CASSLIAGGEDTQYF.

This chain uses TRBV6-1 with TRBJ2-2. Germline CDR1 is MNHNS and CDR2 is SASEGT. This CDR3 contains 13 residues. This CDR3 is CASRHSLTGELFF.

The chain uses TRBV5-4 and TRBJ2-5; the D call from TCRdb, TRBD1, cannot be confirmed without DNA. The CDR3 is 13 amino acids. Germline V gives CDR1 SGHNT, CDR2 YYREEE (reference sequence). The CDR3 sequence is CASSRGDQETQYF.

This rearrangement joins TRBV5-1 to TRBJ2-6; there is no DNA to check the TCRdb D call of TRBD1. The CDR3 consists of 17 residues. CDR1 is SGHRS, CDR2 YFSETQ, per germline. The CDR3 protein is CASSLRRGDSGANVLTF.

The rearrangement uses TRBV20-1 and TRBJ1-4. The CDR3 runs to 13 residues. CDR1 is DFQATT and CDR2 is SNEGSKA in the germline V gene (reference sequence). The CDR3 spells CSARSGDNEKLFF.

CDR3 in amino acids: CASSLRAGQNTEAFF. The V and J genes are TRBV7-2 and TRBJ1-1. This CDR3 has 15 residues. Germline assignment: CDR1 SGHTA and CDR2 FQGNSA. The whole variable domain, filled in from reference TRBV7-2 and TRBJ1-1, reads GAGVSQSPSNKVTEKGKDVELRCDPISGHTALYWYRQSLGQGLEFLIYFQGNSAPDKSGLPSDRFSAERTGGSVSTLTIQRTQQEDSAVYLCASSLRAGQNTEAFFGQGTRLTVV.

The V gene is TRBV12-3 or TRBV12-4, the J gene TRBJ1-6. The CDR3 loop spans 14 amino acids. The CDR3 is CASSLRLFSSPLHF.

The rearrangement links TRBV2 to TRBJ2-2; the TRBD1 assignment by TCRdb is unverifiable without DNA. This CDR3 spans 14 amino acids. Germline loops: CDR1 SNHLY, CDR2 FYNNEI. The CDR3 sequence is CASSWTPTTGELFF.

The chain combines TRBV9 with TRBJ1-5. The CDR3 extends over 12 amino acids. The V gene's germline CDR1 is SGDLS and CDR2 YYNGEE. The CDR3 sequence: CASSVAAGPQHF.

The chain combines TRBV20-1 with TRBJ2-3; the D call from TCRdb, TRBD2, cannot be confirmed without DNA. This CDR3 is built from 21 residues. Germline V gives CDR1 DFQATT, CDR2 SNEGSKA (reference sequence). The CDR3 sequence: CSARRRPPLAGDLLRTDTQYF.

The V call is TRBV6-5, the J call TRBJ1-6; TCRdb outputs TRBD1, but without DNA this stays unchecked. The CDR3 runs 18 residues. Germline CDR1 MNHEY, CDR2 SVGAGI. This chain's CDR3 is CASSSNLARQGGNSPLHF.

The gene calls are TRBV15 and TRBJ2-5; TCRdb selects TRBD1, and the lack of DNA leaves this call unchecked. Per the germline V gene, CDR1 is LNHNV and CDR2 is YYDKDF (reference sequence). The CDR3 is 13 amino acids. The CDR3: CALGGTLQETQYF. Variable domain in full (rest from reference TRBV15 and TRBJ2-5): DAMVIQNPRYQVTQFGKPVTLSCSQTLNHNVMYWYQQKSSQAPKLLFHYYDKDFNNEADTPDNFQSRRPNTSFCFLDIRSPGLGDTAMYLCALGGTLQETQYFGPGTRLLVL.

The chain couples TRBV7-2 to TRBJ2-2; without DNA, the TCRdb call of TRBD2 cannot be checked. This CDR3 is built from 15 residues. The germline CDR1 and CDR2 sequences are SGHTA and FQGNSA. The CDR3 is CASRLHGTNTGELFF.

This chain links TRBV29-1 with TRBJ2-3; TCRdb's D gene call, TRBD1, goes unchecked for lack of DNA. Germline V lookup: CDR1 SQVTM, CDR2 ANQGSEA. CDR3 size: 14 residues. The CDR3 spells CSVRRTGSNPTQYF.

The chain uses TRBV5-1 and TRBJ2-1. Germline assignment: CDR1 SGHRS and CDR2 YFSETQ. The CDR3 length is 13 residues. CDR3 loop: CASSLARAAGQFF.

The CDR3 sequence: CASSLSGNYGYTF. V gene TRBV27 combines with J gene TRBJ1-2. CDR1 is MNHEY and CDR2 is SMNVEV in the germline V gene (reference sequence). This CDR3 is 13 amino acids long.

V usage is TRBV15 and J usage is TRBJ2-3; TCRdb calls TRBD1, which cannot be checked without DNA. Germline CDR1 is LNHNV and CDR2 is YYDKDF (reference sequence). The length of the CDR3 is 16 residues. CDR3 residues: CATSRPDRLSTDTQYF.